Presented here are 14 T cell receptor beta chains from one specimen sequenced in a study of T-cell memory formation after mild COVID-19. TCRdb processed the 5' RACE reads anew with MiXCR; each CDR3 protein has one entry. The data hold under 250,000 distinct CDR3 sequences, with over 9.5% observed a single time. Sequencing input: PBMCs or a T cell subset sorted from them (not recorded which). These receptors were collected from a man aged 18 to 35 who had mild COVID-19 (a few samples of this study predate the infection). Cell type and time point are not known.

In its sample, this clonotype was seen many times. The rearrangement links TRBV5-1 to TRBJ2-3; possible D gene TRBD1, 5 bases. The CDR3 totals 15 residues. Germline V lookup: CDR1 SGHRS, CDR2 YFSETQ. Trimming pared 4 bases from V and 0 bases from J, leaving 12 bases between. CDR3 DNA: TGCGCCAGCAGCCCCTATGACAGCAGCACAGATACGCAGTATTTT. Its protein is CASSPYDSSTDTQYF.

V gene TRBV12-5 combines with J gene TRBJ2-1; 7 bases map to TRBD2. Germline V gene sequence: CDR1 LGHNT, CDR2 FRNRAP. V was pared by 5 bases and J by 6 bases, with 4 bases of the junction left unmatched. The CDR3 runs to 13 residues. In DNA form, the CDR3 reads TGTGCTAGTGGTGGCGGGGGTTCCAATGAGCAGTTCTTC. It translates to CASGGGGSNEQFF.

This chain links TRBV4-1 with TRBJ2-7, with D perhaps matching TRBD1 (5 bases). Germline V CDR1 and CDR2: MGHRA, YSYEKL. The ends were cut back, 0 bases at V and 7 bases at J, with 10 bases in the middle. The CDR3 length is 13 residues. CDR3 DNA sequence: TGCGCCAGCAGCCAAGAACGCGCAGGGGAGCAGTACTTC. Protein sequence: CASSQERAGEQYF.

The table lists this clonotype with a few counts. The chain uses TRBV4-1 and TRBJ1-3, with 8 bases that match TRBD1. The germline gives CDR1 MGHRA, CDR2 YSYEKL. J gave up 4 bases and V 4 bases, and 9 bases lay outside the gene matches. This CDR3 is built from 16 residues. The CDR3 bases are TGCGCCAGCAGCCCCTGGGGTAGGACAGGGGGAAACACCATATATTTT. Its translation is CASSPWGRTGGNTIYF.

This rearrangement joins TRBV6-2 or TRBV6-3 to TRBJ2-3; D is unresolved. This CDR3 region has 16 residues. V was cut by 7 bases and J by 0 bases, with 17 bases left in between. CDR1 and CDR2 from the germline V gene are MNHEY and SVGEGT. The CDR3 DNA sequence: TGTGCCAGCAAGCTAGGGCAGGATGCTAGCACAGATACGCAGTATTTT. The encoded protein is CASKLGQDASTDTQYF.

The rearrangement joins TRBV5-1 to TRBJ1-3; D call uncertain. Germline lookup yields CDR1 SGHRS and CDR2 YFSETQ. V was pared by 4 bases and J by 6 bases, with 20 bases between. The CDR3 extends over 16 amino acids. In nucleotides, the CDR3 is TGCGCCAGCAGCGTGGGTTGGAGCCAGCAGTTAAACACCATATATTTT. Amino acids: CASSVGWSQQLNTIYF.

This clonotype was seen a few times. This chain joins TRBV10-2 and TRBJ1-5; a possible D gene is TRBD1 (6 bases). V dropped 0 bases and J dropped 6 bases, with 6 bases sitting between them. The CDR3 has 13 amino acids. Looked up from germline, CDR1 is WSHSY and CDR2 is SAAADI. The CDR3 region has the DNA TGCGCCAGCAGTGAGTCACAGGGTCAGCCCCAGCATTTT. Protein: CASSESQGQPQHF.

This clonotype has more than one count but fewer than ten. The chain links TRBV7-2 to TRBJ1-1; D not resolved. Per germline, CDR1 SGHTA and CDR2 FQGNSA. V lost 1 base and J lost 3, with 12 bases in between. The CDR3 consists of 15 residues. CDR3 bases: TGTGCCAGCAGCTTAGTCGGGAGGGCGGACACTGAAGCTTTCTTT. Its protein product is CASSLVGRADTEAFF.

This clonotype was found a few times. This sequence joins TRBV9 and TRBJ1-6; 9 bases are a match to TRBD1. CDR3 length: 15 residues. The J segment lost 10 bases and the V segment lost 4 bases, leaving 9 bases of the junction unmatched. Germline V gives CDR1 SGDLS, CDR2 YYNGEE. CDR3 DNA sequence: TGTGCCAGCAGCTTAACCGGGACAGGGTTCTCACCCCTCCACTTT. Translation gives CASSLTGTGFSPLHF.

In its sample, this clonotype was seen a few times. This rearrangement joins TRBV4-3 to TRBJ2-4; D may match TRBD1 or TRBD2 (5 bases each). V was trimmed by 0 bases and J by 1 base, leaving 13 bases between them. The germline V gene encodes CDR1 LGHNA and CDR2 YSLEER. The CDR3 is 17 residues long. Here the CDR3 DNA reads TGCGCCAGCAGCCAAGATTTAGGGACCTTGGCCAAAAACATTCAGTACTTC. Amino acid sequence: CASSQDLGTLAKNIQYF.

This clonotype was observed a handful of times. The chain links TRBV2 to TRBJ1-1; D not resolved. Germline V gene data show CDR1 as SNHLY and CDR2 as FYNNEI. This CDR3 has 12 amino acids. V was trimmed by 9 bases and J by 1 base, leaving 9 bases between them. The CDR3 spells CASTITNTEAFF. DNA of the CDR3: TGTGCCAGTACAATAACGAACACTGAAGCTTTCTTT.

This clonotype was seen repeatedly, ten times or more. The CDR3 is CASSRGAYGFYGYTF. The CDR3 coding sequence is TGTGCCAGCAGCCGTGGCGCCTATGGTTTCTATGGCTACACCTTC. The chain joins TRBV12-3 or TRBV12-4 to TRBJ1-2; D remains ambiguous. The length of the CDR3 is 15 residues. The germline V and J ends were trimmed by 6 bases and 4 bases, with 18 bases remaining between them.

The rearrangement uses TRBV19 and TRBJ1-2; D is possibly TRBD1 (5 bases). This CDR3 region has 12 residues. Germline lookup yields CDR1 LNHDA and CDR2 SQIVND (reference sequence). Trimming shortened V by 3 bases and J by 7 bases, and 9 bases separated the two germline ends. CDR3 bases: TGTGCCAGTAGTATCCTCGGGGCTGGCTACACCTTC. The encoded protein is CASSILGAGYTF.

V is TRBV3-1 and J is TRBJ2-2; maybe TRBD2 (6 bases). The CDR3 runs to 11 residues. With 10 bases removed from V and 7 bases from J, the gap between germline ends came to 10 bases. Germline CDR1 is LGHDT and CDR2 is YNNKEL (reference sequence). The CDR3, as DNA: TGTGCCACCCAGCGGGTCGGGGAGCTGTTTTTT. Translation gives CATQRVGELFF.